The 10 T cell receptor beta chains in this list originate from one sample, sequenced in a study of blood T cell repertoires in COVID-19. Here immunoSEQ multiplex PCR was the method, and the copy in TCRdb shows in-frame clones only, minus some. In the table there are roughly 99,000 clones, about 86% of which are singletons. Sequencing was performed on peripheral blood. These receptors all stem from a man aged 50 to 60 with COVID-19, enrolled during active disease.

This rearrangement joins TRBV5-4 to TRBJ2-7; maybe TRBD1 (5 bases). Germline loops: CDR1 SGHNT, CDR2 YYREEE (reference sequence). V lost 0 bases and J 5 bases, leaving 9 bases between the germline ends. The CDR3 has 13 residues. CDR3 DNA sequence: TGTGCCAGCAGCTTGGCTGGGGCCCACGAGCAGTACTTC. Protein: CASSLAGAHEQYF.

The J gene is TRBJ1-3, the V gene TRBV29-1; possible D gene TRBD1, 6 bases. The CDR3 loop spans 14 amino acids. The germline V and J ends were trimmed by 3 bases and 0 bases, with 9 bases remaining between them. Germline V gene sequence: CDR1 SQVTM, CDR2 ANQGSEA. The CDR3 coding sequence is TGCAGCGTTGAGGGACAACACTCTGGAAACACCATATATTTT. Amino acid sequence: CSVEGQHSGNTIYF.

This sequence joins TRBV7-8 and TRBJ1-2; D is perhaps TRBD1 (6 bases). The CDR3 totals 12 residues. Germline CDR1 reads SGHVS; CDR2 reads FQNEAQ. V was clipped by 5 bases and J by 6 bases, with 10 bases between them. CDR3 loop: CASSTRGNGYTF. For the CDR3, the DNA is TGTGCCAGCAGCACCAGGGGAAATGGCTACACCTTC.

This sequence joins TRBV25-1 and TRBJ2-1; D might be TRBD1 (6 bases). CDR1 and CDR2 from the germline V gene are MGHDK and SYGVNS. CDR3 size: 15 residues. V lost 3 bases and J lost 6, with 15 bases in between. The CDR3 region has the DNA TGTGCCAGCAGTGAGGCCAGGGGCGGACTCAATGAGCAGTTCTTC. The encoded protein is CASSEARGGLNEQFF.

This clone ranks as medium-sized. This sequence joins TRBV10-1 and TRBJ2-7, with a tentative D call TRBD2 (6 bases). Looked up from germline, CDR1 is WNHNN and CDR2 is SYGVQD (reference sequence). Trimming removed 0 bases from V and 5 bases from J, with 14 bases in between. CDR3 length: 15 amino acids. In DNA, the CDR3 is TGCGCCAGCAGTGAGTCGGATGAGGGAGGACACGAGCAGTACTTC. Protein: CASSESDEGGHEQYF.

This clone has just one count. V gene TRBV6-5 combines with J gene TRBJ1-6; D gene unclear. V was cut by 6 bases and J by 3 bases, with 3 bases left in between. This CDR3 spans 12 amino acids. Germline CDR1 reads MNHEY; CDR2 reads SVGAGI. Written as DNA, the CDR3 is TGTGCCAGCAGGAGCTATAATTCACCCCTCCACTTT. This codes for CASRSYNSPLHF.

CDR3 coding DNA: TGCGCCAGCAGCCAGGGATCACAGGGGGACATTCAGTACTTC. As protein: CASSQGSQGDIQYF. The rearrangement uses TRBV4-3 and TRBJ2-4, with TRBD1 identical over 8 bases. CDR3 length equals 14 residues. The V gene's germline CDR1 is LGHNA and CDR2 YSLEER. The J segment lost 8 bases and the V segment lost 3 bases, leaving 6 bases of the junction unmatched.

This clone was observed a handful of times. The chain has TRBV6-2 or TRBV6-3 and TRBJ1-2, with D unclear. The CDR3 is 13 residues long. Germline CDR1 MNHEY, CDR2 SVGEGT. With 5 bases removed from V and 8 bases from J, the gap between germline ends came to 15 bases. The CDR3: CASSLARHGGYTF. The CDR3 DNA reads TGTGCCAGCAGTCTCGCAAGACACGGCGGCTACACCTTC.

V and J are TRBV15 and TRBJ1-1; no definite D call. The CDR3 runs 12 residues. Trimming left V 0 bases short and J 10 bases short, with 9 bases between. Germline CDR1 LNHNV, CDR2 YYDKDF (reference sequence). The CDR3 loop is CATSRDAATAFF. DNA of the CDR3: TGTGCCACCAGCAGAGATGCGGCAACAGCTTTCTTT. Filled out from reference TRBV15 and TRBJ1-1, the complete variable domain reads DAMVIQNPRYQVTQFGKPVTLSCSQTLNHNVMYWYQQKSSQAPKLLFHYYDKDFNNEADTPDNFQSRRPNTSFCFLDIRSPGLGDTAMYLCATSRDAATAFFGQGTRLTVV.

This sequence joins TRBV6-5 and TRBJ1-6; D is ambiguous. Germline V lookup: CDR1 MNHEY, CDR2 SVGAGI. The CDR3 runs 15 residues. Trimming took 2 bases from V and 6 from J, leaving 11 bases between them. The CDR3 coding sequence is TGTGCCAGCAGTTACCAATTGGCCGTTAATTCACCCCTCCACTTT. It codes for CASSYQLAVNSPLHF.